The 16 T cell receptor beta chains reported below all come from one sample, sequenced in a study of T cell clones after liver transplantation. Measured with immunoSEQ multiplex PCR; TCRdb has only the in-frame clones, and not every one. The data hold roughly 80,000 clones, with approximately 82% observed a single time. Sequenced here: CD4+ T cells from blood, sampled at the 22-month timepoint. The receptors derive from a human patient who received a liver transplant. Some T cells may trace back to the graft donor.

The CDR3 bases are TGTGCCAGCAGTACCCAGGGGGCGGGCTATGGCTACACCTTC. Its protein product is CASSTQGAGYGYTF. The chain links TRBV28 to TRBJ1-2, with TRBD1 matching 8 bases. The CDR3 length is 14 residues. With V trimmed by 5 bases and J by 4 bases, 6 bases remained unmatched. Germline values: CDR1 MDHEN, CDR2 SYDVKM.

The chain combines TRBV7-3 with TRBJ2-2, with D possibly being TRBD2 (5 bases). The CDR3 length is 16 residues. The germline V gene encodes CDR1 SGHTA and CDR2 FQGTGA. V dropped 7 bases and J dropped 7 bases, with 22 bases sitting between them. The DNA for the CDR3 is TGTGCCAGCACCCCGACTACCCCGGTCTTAGGCGGGGAGCTGTTTTTT. The encoded protein is CASTPTTPVLGGELFF.

This chain connects TRBV9 to TRBJ1-4, with 7 bases identical to TRBD1. V gave up 0 bases and J gave up 0 bases; unmatched junction bases: 2. Germline V gene lookup returns CDR1 SGDLS and CDR2 YYNGEE. This CDR3 has 16 residues. DNA of the CDR3: TGTGCCAGCAGCGTAGGGCAGGGGGCAACTAATGAAAAACTGTTTTTT. This sequence encodes CASSVGQGATNEKLFF.

The chain links TRBV10-3 to TRBJ1-2; no definite D call. This CDR3 comprises 14 residues. CDR1 ENHRY and CDR2 SYGVKD come from the germline V gene. The V end was cut by 6 bases, the J end by 2 bases, with 13 bases between. The CDR3 coding sequence is TGTGCCATCAGAAAGACCTCGGGGAACTATGGCTACACCTTC. It is translated as CAIRKTSGNYGYTF.

V gene TRBV10-3 combines with J gene TRBJ1-5, with D uncertain. Deletions cut 8 bases from V and 4 bases from J, with 9 bases between. This CDR3 is built from 12 residues. CDR1 and CDR2 (germline): ENHRY, SYGVKD. The CDR3 DNA sequence: TGTGCCATCGGGCGGATTAATCAGCCCCAGCATTTT. Translation gives CAIGRINQPQHF.

The CDR3 DNA reads as TGTGCCAGCTCACCTCAGACAGGGATGGACATTCAGTACTTC. Protein sequence: CASSPQTGMDIQYF. The chain joins TRBV18 to TRBJ2-4; 7 bases align to TRBD1. The CDR3 spans 14 residues. Germline V gene data show CDR1 as KGHSH and CDR2 as LQKENI. Unmatched junction bases numbered 7, after V lost 3 bases and J lost 8 bases.

This chain uses TRBV7-9 with TRBJ1-2; weak D call: TRBD1 (6 bases). The CDR3 covers 15 residues. V shed 4 bases and J shed 6 bases, with 18 bases lying between them. Germline CDR1 reads SEHNR; CDR2 reads FQNEAQ (reference sequence). For the CDR3, the DNA is TGTGCCAGCAGCTCCTACTTGATTGGGGGCGATGGCTACACCTTC. Its translation is CASSSYLIGGDGYTF.

The J gene is TRBJ2-3, the V gene TRBV7-3; 7 positions match TRBD2. The germline V gene has CDR1 SGHTA and CDR2 FQGTGA. Trimming at V came to 5 bases and at J to 3 bases, leaving 11 bases not matched to a gene. This CDR3 comprises 16 residues. CDR3 sequence reads: CASSRSKGGRTDTQYF. CDR3 DNA sequence: TGTGCCAGCAGCCGGAGCAAAGGCGGGAGAACAGATACGCAGTATTTT.

V gene TRBV19 combines with J gene TRBJ1-4, with D hard to call. The CDR3 extends over 13 amino acids. Deletions cut 5 bases from V and 4 bases from J, with 8 bases between. Germline CDR1 LNHDA, CDR2 SQIVND (reference sequence). CDR3 sequence: CASSLQLNEKLFF. CDR3 nucleotide sequence: TGTGCCAGTAGTCTGCAGCTTAATGAAAAACTGTTTTTT.

The chain carries TRBV11-3 and TRBJ2-2; no clear D gene. Germline loops: CDR1 SGHNT, CDR2 YENEEA. The ends were cut back, 2 bases at V and 2 bases at J, with 9 bases in the middle. The CDR3 is 15 residues long. The DNA of the CDR3 is TGTGCCAGCAGCTTAAATAAAATCAACACCGGGGAGCTGTTTTTT. This encodes CASSLNKINTGELFF.

CDR3 residues: CASSSQISGANVLTF. CDR3 sequence (DNA): TGTGCCAGCAGTTCTCAGATCTCTGGGGCCAACGTCCTGACTTTC. The rearrangement joins TRBV27 to TRBJ2-6; D uncertain. Trimming removed 4 bases from V and 0 bases from J, with 7 bases in between. CDR1 MNHEY and CDR2 SMNVEV come from the germline V gene (reference sequence). This CDR3 region has 15 residues.

The chain recombines TRBV28 with TRBJ2-7, with D perhaps matching TRBD1 (6 bases). The CDR3 is 13 residues long. Germline V gene lookup returns CDR1 MDHEN and CDR2 SYDVKM. V was clipped by 10 bases and J by 2 bases, with 15 bases between them. The CDR3 DNA reads TGTGCCACCCTCGGACAGAACGCCTACGAGCAGTACTTC. Amino acids: CATLGQNAYEQYF.

This clone is a singleton in its sample. V is TRBV6-5 and J is TRBJ2-4, with D uncertain. This CDR3 contains 14 residues. Trimming took 7 bases from V and 1 from J, leaving 11 bases between them. Germline lookup yields CDR1 MNHEY and CDR2 SVGAGI. CDR3 sequence reads: CASMERLAKNIQYF. The DNA for the CDR3 is TGTGCCAGCATGGAACGATTGGCCAAAAACATTCAGTACTTC.

The chain links TRBV14 to TRBJ1-1; no clear D gene. CDR1 SGHDN and CDR2 FVKESK come from the germline V gene. This CDR3 comprises 13 residues. Trimming removed 2 bases from V and 1 base from J, with 5 bases in between. The CDR3 coding sequence is TGTGCCAGCAGCCAATATCAGAACACTGAAGCTTTCTTT. This sequence encodes CASSQYQNTEAFF.

This clone showed up just once. The rearrangement links TRBV28 to TRBJ1-1; weak D call: TRBD1 (6 bases). Germline values: CDR1 MDHEN, CDR2 SYDVKM. The CDR3 loop spans 15 amino acids. Deletions cut 8 bases from V and 2 bases from J, with 18 bases between. This CDR3 is CASEEPGGPNTEAFF. DNA of the CDR3: TGTGCCAGCGAGGAACCCGGGGGCCCCAACACTGAAGCTTTCTTT.

The rearrangement links TRBV5-4 to TRBJ2-3; D is possibly TRBD1 (5 bases). Trimming took 4 bases from V and 2 from J, leaving 8 bases between them. CDR1 and CDR2 from the germline V gene are SGHNT and YYREEE (reference sequence). The CDR3 covers 13 residues. CDR3 nucleotides: TGTGCCAGCAGCCAGGGCGCCACAGATACGCAGTATTTT. Translating gives CASSQGATDTQYF.